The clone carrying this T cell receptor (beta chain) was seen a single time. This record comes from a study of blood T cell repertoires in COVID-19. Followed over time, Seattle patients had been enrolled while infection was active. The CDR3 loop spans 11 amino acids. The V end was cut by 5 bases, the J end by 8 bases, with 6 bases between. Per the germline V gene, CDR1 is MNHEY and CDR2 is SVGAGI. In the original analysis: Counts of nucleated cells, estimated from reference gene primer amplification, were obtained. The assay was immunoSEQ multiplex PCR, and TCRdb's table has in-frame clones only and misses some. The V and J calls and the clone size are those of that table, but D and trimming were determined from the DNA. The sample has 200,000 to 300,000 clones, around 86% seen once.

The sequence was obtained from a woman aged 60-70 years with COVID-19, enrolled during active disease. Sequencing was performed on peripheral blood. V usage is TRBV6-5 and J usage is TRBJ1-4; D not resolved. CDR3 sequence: CASSREEKLFF. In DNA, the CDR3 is TGTGCCAGCAGTCGGGAAGAAAAACTGTTTTTT.